This TCR beta chain was captured by sequencing in a study of cytomegalovirus exposure and HLA in healthy donors. The PCR used 60 Vbeta and 13 Jbeta primers. Measured with immunoSEQ multiplex PCR; TCRdb has only the in-frame clones, and not every one. The clone table shows about 130,000 clones, with the ten largest holding 1.5% to 2%. This CDR3 has 14 amino acids. Deletions cut 6 bases from V and 5 bases from J, with 16 bases between. Germline V gene sequence: CDR1 MDHEN, CDR2 SYDVKM. Concerning this clone itself: The antigen is unknown.

Broader study findings: It has been reported that TCR beta sequences accurately predicted the HLA-A and HLA-B alleles of most subjects. Upon later analysis, TCR association rates were observed to vary by HLA locus, being highest for DRB1 and lowest for HLA-C.

The specimen was PBMCs. The genes are TRBV28 and TRBJ1-1; possibly TRBD1 for D (5 bases). The sequence was obtained from a woman aged 40-49 years in good health and CMV-seropositive. Here the CDR3 reads CASSELRERTEAFF. As DNA, the CDR3 is TGTGCCAGCAGCGAGCTCAGGGAAAGGACTGAAGCTTTCTTT.